These T cell receptor beta chains were read from a single sample in a study of shared clonotypes between healthy human individuals. Clones were sequenced by immunoSEQ multiplex PCR, and TCRdb holds only the in-frame ones, with some missing. The data contain nearly 2 million clones, about 95% of them singletons. Sequencing was carried out using naive CD8+ T cells sorted from blood. The receptors originated from a man aged 18 to 29 in good health. The conserved cysteine and the conserved F or W are not part of the CDR3 here. D genes are given only for firm matches.

j_gene: TRBJ1-6; v_gene: TRBV2; d_gene: TRBD1; CDR3aa: ASSVIRDSPSNYSPLH
j_gene: TRBJ2-7; v_gene: TRBV5-1; d_gene: TRBD1; CDR3aa: ASSLGQGGYEQY
j_gene: TRBJ2-7; v_gene: TRBV7-2; d_gene: .; CDR3aa: ASSLFAGYEQY
j_gene: TRBJ1-2; v_gene: TRBV27; d_gene: TRBD1; CDR3aa: ASSPQGTVDGYT
j_gene: TRBJ2-1; v_gene: TRBV9; d_gene: .; CDR3aa: ASSALPPLNEQF
j_gene: TRBJ2-1; v_gene: TRBV13; d_gene: .; CDR3aa: ASSLETGDSYNEQF
j_gene: TRBJ2-1; v_gene: TRBV6-6; d_gene: .; CDR3aa: ASRAGYNEQF
j_gene: TRBJ2-7; v_gene: TRBV27; d_gene: .; CDR3aa: ASRSLGPYEQY
j_gene: TRBJ1-6; v_gene: TRBV9; d_gene: .; CDR3aa: ASSVEGVPLH
j_gene: TRBJ2-1; v_gene: TRBV27; d_gene: TRBD2; CDR3aa: ASGPGLAAYNEQF
j_gene: TRBJ2-1; v_gene: TRBV6-5; d_gene: TRBD1; CDR3aa: ASSYDRGNEQF
j_gene: TRBJ1-2; v_gene: TRBV29-1; d_gene: .; CDR3aa: SVEEETYSYT
j_gene: TRBJ1-1; v_gene: TRBV2; d_gene: .; CDR3aa: ASSEESWGEAF
j_gene: TRBJ2-7; v_gene: TRBV9; d_gene: TRBD2; CDR3aa: ASSPGRASGTYEQY
j_gene: TRBJ1-1; v_gene: TRBV30; d_gene: TRBD1; CDR3aa: AWSDGTGETEAF
j_gene: TRBJ2-2; v_gene: TRBV7-9; d_gene: TRBD2; CDR3aa: ASSPLAGGFPGELF
j_gene: TRBJ2-2; v_gene: TRBV4-3; d_gene: TRBD2; CDR3aa: ASSQERTSGRVGKNGELF
j_gene: TRBJ1-1; v_gene: TRBV29-1; d_gene: .; CDR3aa: SVQLGTEAF
j_gene: TRBJ2-7; v_gene: TRBV5-1; d_gene: .; CDR3aa: ASSLGVYREYDEQY
j_gene: TRBJ2-7; v_gene: TRBV30; d_gene: .; CDR3aa: AWSPRDSPYEQY
j_gene: TRBJ1-5; v_gene: TRBV28; d_gene: .; CDR3aa: ASSLRGMGQPQH
j_gene: TRBJ2-1; v_gene: TRBV5-4; d_gene: TRBD2; CDR3aa: ASSLSREAAYNEQF
j_gene: TRBJ2-6; v_gene: TRBV28; d_gene: .; CDR3aa: ASSLGGANVLT
j_gene: TRBJ2-7; v_gene: TRBV30; d_gene: .; CDR3aa: AWSHGGSGEQY
j_gene: TRBJ2-7; v_gene: TRBV7-9; d_gene: .; CDR3aa: ASSPQGNEQY
j_gene: TRBJ2-7; v_gene: TRBV27; d_gene: .; CDR3aa: ASSLDPTNEQY
j_gene: TRBJ2-7; v_gene: TRBV18; d_gene: .; CDR3aa: ASSPNEGGPLSYEQY
j_gene: TRBJ2-1; v_gene: TRBV6-5; d_gene: TRBD2; CDR3aa: ASRAGTTAYNEQF
j_gene: TRBJ2-2; v_gene: TRBV5-8; d_gene: TRBD2; CDR3aa: ASRLAVANTGELF
j_gene: TRBJ1-1; v_gene: TRBV10-1; d_gene: .; CDR3aa: ASNNLSSTEAF
j_gene: TRBJ1-2; v_gene: TRBV13; d_gene: .; CDR3aa: ASSLDTESYGYT
j_gene: TRBJ1-4; v_gene: TRBV28; d_gene: TRBD1; CDR3aa: ASSSTGVEEKLF
j_gene: TRBJ2-1; v_gene: TRBV7-9; d_gene: TRBD2; CDR3aa: AVDPGGEQF
j_gene: TRBJ1-5; v_gene: TRBV28; d_gene: .; CDR3aa: ASSFVAASNQPQH
j_gene: TRBJ2-3; v_gene: TRBV7-2; d_gene: TRBD2; CDR3aa: ASSATSGRSDTQY
j_gene: TRBJ2-3; v_gene: TRBV27; d_gene: .; CDR3aa: ASSLLGDADTQY
j_gene: TRBJ1-1; v_gene: TRBV7-6; d_gene: .; CDR3aa: ASSLQVNPNTEAF
j_gene: TRBJ1-5; v_gene: TRBV27; d_gene: .; CDR3aa: ASSLWSGSNQPQH
j_gene: TRBJ2-2; v_gene: TRBV7-2; d_gene: TRBD2; CDR3aa: ASSLVASGSPHTGELF
j_gene: TRBJ2-2; v_gene: TRBV9; d_gene: .; CDR3aa: ASSVVAGSAGELF
j_gene: TRBJ1-1; v_gene: TRBV29-1; d_gene: TRBD1; CDR3aa: SVYPAGTGGIEAF
j_gene: TRBJ2-2; v_gene: TRBV13; d_gene: .; CDR3aa: ASSPVVRANTGELF
j_gene: TRBJ2-4; v_gene: TRBV5-1; d_gene: .; CDR3aa: ASKERVIENIQY
j_gene: TRBJ2-1; v_gene: TRBV7-9; d_gene: .; CDR3aa: ASSLGHEQF
j_gene: TRBJ2-3; v_gene: TRBV7-9; d_gene: TRBD1; CDR3aa: ASSSGQGATDTQY
j_gene: TRBJ2-6; v_gene: TRBV19; d_gene: .; CDR3aa: ASSPVSSGANVLT
j_gene: TRBJ1-1; v_gene: TRBV4-1; d_gene: .; CDR3aa: ASSQVSGKNTEAF
j_gene: TRBJ2-1; v_gene: TRBV5-4; d_gene: TRBD2; CDR3aa: ASSVALAEYNEQF
j_gene: TRBJ1-2; v_gene: TRBV9; d_gene: TRBD1; CDR3aa: ASSVGPMGQGVNYGYT
j_gene: TRBJ2-7; v_gene: TRBV5-4; d_gene: .; CDR3aa: ASSNDRSFYEQY
j_gene: TRBJ2-3; v_gene: TRBV27; d_gene: .; CDR3aa: ASSSGGTDTQY
j_gene: TRBJ2-7; v_gene: TRBV6-5; d_gene: TRBD1; CDR3aa: ASRPGQASYEQY
j_gene: TRBJ2-2; v_gene: TRBV6-5; d_gene: .; CDR3aa: ASSPGTSDGELF
j_gene: TRBJ2-7; v_gene: TRBV5-6; d_gene: .; CDR3aa: ASSFPGLAYEQY
j_gene: TRBJ2-7; v_gene: TRBV29-1; d_gene: TRBD1; CDR3aa: SVASGGVYEQY